This entry describes one TCR beta chain. Its target antigen remains unknown. No clone much larger than this one lies a single base away; base qualities are absent. The meaning of the sample's treatment or condition label: oral pan-JAK inhibitor, 5-10 mg twice daily. From alopecia areata patients, peripheral blood was collected along with lesional scalp punch biopsies. PBMCs were isolated by density centrifugation and stained for CD3, CD4 and CD8, after which CD4+ and CD8+ T cells were sorted on a FACSAria. Libraries were built with the immunoSEQ multiplex PCR assay. To provide template for TCR sequencing, every sample had RNA extracted and reverse transcribed into cDNA. SuperScript III was used to make first-strand cDNA, primed with a 2:1 mix of oligo-dT and random hexamers. Amplification bias was assessed with a synthetic immune receptor repertoire, and residual bias was removed computationally. Per the source publication's procedure: After raw reads were preprocessed to remove errors, the CDR3 was defined following IMGT conventions as running from the conserved cysteine to phenylalanine. Clonality was computed as 1 minus the Shannon entropy, with the entropy normalized by log2 of the number of productive unique TCRs. CD4 or CD8 identity of scalp clones was inferred by cross-referencing scalp TCRbeta sequences with sorted blood CD4 and CD8 repertoires. TCRdb holds this immuneACCESS table with in-frame rearrangements only. Some clones are missing; in checked studies, unresolved V genes explain under half, and the rest has no known cause. V, J and clone size derive from that table, while D and trimming were established from the DNA sequence. This sample lists some 170,000 clones; 50% to 75% were detected once. 16% of the sample goes to the ten largest clones.

These data come from a study of CD8+ T cells in alopecia areata (dated by TCRdb to between 2018 and 2020). Turning to the overall study: Treated patients were enrolled in an open-label pilot trial of oral tofacitinib, 5 to 10 mg twice daily, for moderate-to-severe alopecia areata. Tofacitinib was administered for 6 to 18 months, and 6 months of follow-up off drug were then conducted to assess delayed response and recurrence. The SALT score, which quantifies the percentage of affected scalp surface area, was used to measure disease severity in treated patients. To study T cell clonal expansion in alopecia areata, the researchers applied high-throughput TCRbeta sequencing to both the C3H/HeJ mouse model and human patients. On the human side, TCRbeta sequencing was run on scalp tissue and on sorted CD4+ and CD8+ peripheral blood T cells from healthy controls and from alopecia areata patients with either patchy or totalis/universalis disease. Biopsies were taken from tofacitinib-treated patients at baseline and at 4 and 24 weeks of treatment, and a later scalp biopsy was taken in several of the tofacitinib-treated patients. Clonality in the scalp was compared among normal scalp (n=4), patchy alopecia areata scalp (n=8), and alopecia totalis/universalis scalp (n=8). RNA came from the PAXgene miRNA kit for fixed scalp, the miRNeasy kit for PBMCs, and the RNeasy kit for mouse skin. TCRbeta CDR3 regions were amplified by immunoSEQ multiplex PCR with 35 Vbeta forward and 13 Jbeta reverse primers.

On the study overall, not on this receptor specifically: Many expanded lesional clones were found to persist in scalp and blood during tofacitinib treatment, and relapse after treatment cessation may be partly explained by this persistence. TCR sequences shared between patients were less clear than in mice, possibly partly because of HLA diversity in the patient population. Tofacitinib significantly decreased scalp clonality and the number of expanded CD8+ clones among the top 100 scalp clones. Unlike mouse skin, where gammadelta T cells dominate, normal human skin contains resident alphabeta T cells that get sequenced too, which complicates analysis of the scalp TCR repertoire. Because the treated cohort was small and had just a single nonresponder, larger studies are needed to establish links between baseline CD8+ expansion and response. Compared with normal scalp, lesional scalp, particularly in alopecia totalis/universalis, had higher clonality and more expanded CD8+ clones, which suggests antigenic drive.

The receptor was derived from a human donor with alopecia areata. The input for sequencing was CD4+ T cells sorted from blood, taken at approximately week 60, from a patient treated with tofacitinib.

CDR3 loop: CASSSLTSGGADEQFF. The DNA is as follows: TGTGCCAGCAGTTCCCTCACTAGCGGGGGGGCCGATGAGCAGTTCTTC. The receptor chain draws on TRBV27 and TRBJ2-1, with 13 bases matching TRBD2. CDR1 MNHEY and CDR2 SMNVEV are derived from the germline V gene (reference sequence). The CDR3 numbers 16 residues from cysteine through phenylalanine. Just CDR3 DNA is preserved here, 48 bases in frame from base 1. Ends trimmed: V by 4 bases, J by 8 bases; bases unmatched to a gene: 8.